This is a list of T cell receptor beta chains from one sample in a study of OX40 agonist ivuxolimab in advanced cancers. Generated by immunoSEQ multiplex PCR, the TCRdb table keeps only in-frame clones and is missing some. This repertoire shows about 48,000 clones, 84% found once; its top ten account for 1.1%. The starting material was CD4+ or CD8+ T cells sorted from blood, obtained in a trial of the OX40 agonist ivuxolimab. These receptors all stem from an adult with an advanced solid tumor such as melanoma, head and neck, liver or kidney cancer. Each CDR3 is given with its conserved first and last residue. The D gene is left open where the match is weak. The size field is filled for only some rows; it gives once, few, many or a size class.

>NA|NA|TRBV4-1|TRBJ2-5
TGCGCCAGCAGCCGTCGAGAGGGAGAGACCCAGTACTTC
CASSRREGETQYF
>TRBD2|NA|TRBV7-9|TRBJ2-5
TGTGCCAGCAGCTTAGGACTAGCGGCAGGAGAGACCCAGTACTTC
CASSLGLAAGETQYF
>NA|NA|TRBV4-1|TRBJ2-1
TGCGCCAGCAGCCGCCCTAAGAGCAGAACACGAACCAATGAGCAGTTCTTC
CASSRPKSRTRTNEQFF
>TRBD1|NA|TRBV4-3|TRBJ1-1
TGCGCCAGCAGCCAACTCCCAGGGGGCACTGAAGCTTTCTTT
CASSQLPGGTEAFF
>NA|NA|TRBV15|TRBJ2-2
TGTGCCACCACCCTGGGGGGTGGGAGCGGGGAGCTGTTTTTT
CATTLGGGSGELFF
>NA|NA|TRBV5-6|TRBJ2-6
TGTGCCAGCAGCTTAGATAGCTCTGGGGCCAACGTCCTGACTTTC
CASSLDSSGANVLTF
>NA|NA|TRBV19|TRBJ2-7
TGTGCCAGTAATAAGGGGCTCCTAGACGAGCAGTACTTC
CASNKGLLDEQYF
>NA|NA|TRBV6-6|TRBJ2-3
TGTGCCAGCCACCAGGTTGCAGATACGCAGTATTTT
CASHQVADTQYF
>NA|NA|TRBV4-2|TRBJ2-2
TGTGCCAGCAGCCAAGCCCCCATAGGAAACACCGGGGAGCTGTTTTTT
CASSQAPIGNTGELFF
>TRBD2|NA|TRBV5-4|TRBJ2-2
TGTGCCAGCAGCTTGGGCGGGGGGGCGCCCGGGGAGCTGTTTTTT
CASSLGGGAPGELFF
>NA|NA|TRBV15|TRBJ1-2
TGTGCCACCTGGGTGGCGGGCTACACCTTC
CATWVAGYTF
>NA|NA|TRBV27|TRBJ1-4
TGTGCCAGCAGTAACAGGGAAGGCGAAAAACTGTTTTTT
CASSNREGEKLFF
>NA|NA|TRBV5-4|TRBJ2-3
TGTGCTTCGCAAGCCCAAGCGGGTTATGAAGATACGCAGTATTTT
CASQAQAGYEDTQYF
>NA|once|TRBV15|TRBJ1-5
TGTGCCACCAGCAGACCCTGGGGGCAGCTCAATCAGCCCCAGCATTTT
CATSRPWGQLNQPQHF
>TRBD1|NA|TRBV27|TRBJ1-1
TGTGCCAGCAGTTTATACTCAGGGGGACTTACTGAAGCTTTCTTT
CASSLYSGGLTEAFF
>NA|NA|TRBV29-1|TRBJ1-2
TGCAGCGTTGACCAGGGAGGTGGCTACACCTTC
CSVDQGGGYTF
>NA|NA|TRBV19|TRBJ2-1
TGTGCCAGTAGTATAGGGGTTGGGTCCTACAATGAGCAGTTCTTC
CASSIGVGSYNEQFF
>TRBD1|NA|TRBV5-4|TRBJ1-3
TGTGCCAGCAGCTTGGGGACAGGGACTGGAAACACCATATATTTT
CASSLGTGTGNTIYF
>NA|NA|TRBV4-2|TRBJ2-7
TGTGCCAGCAGCCAAGAATCTGGCCCGAAGTACGAGCAGTACTTC
CASSQESGPKYEQYF
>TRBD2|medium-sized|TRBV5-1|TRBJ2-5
TGCGCCAGCAGCTTGGAAGCGGGGGGTCGCAAAGAGACCCAGTACTTC
CASSLEAGGRKETQYF
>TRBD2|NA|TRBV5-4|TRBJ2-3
TGTGCCAGCAGCTTGGACGCGGGAGAAGGGACAGATACGCAGTATTTT
CASSLDAGEGTDTQYF
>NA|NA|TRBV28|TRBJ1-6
TGTGCCAGCAGTTACCGGGATAATTCACCCCTCCACTTT
CASSYRDNSPLHF
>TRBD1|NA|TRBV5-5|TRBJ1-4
TGTGCCAGCAGTTCGACAGGGGTGATTGAAAAACTGTTTTTT
CASSSTGVIEKLFF
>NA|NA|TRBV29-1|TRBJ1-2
TGCAGCGTTGGGGTCGCAGGAAGCGGCTACACCTTC
CSVGVAGSGYTF
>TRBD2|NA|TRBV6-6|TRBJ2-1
TGTGCCTCCAGGGGCGGGAGGGCCTCGGATGAGCAGTTCTTC
CASRGGRASDEQFF
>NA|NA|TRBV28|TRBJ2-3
TGTGCCACCACAGGAGGGGCCCCAGATACGCAGTATTTT
CATTGGAPDTQYF
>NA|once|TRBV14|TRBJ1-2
TGTGCCAGCAGCCAGGAGGACTTCCGTGGCTACACCTTC
CASSQEDFRGYTF
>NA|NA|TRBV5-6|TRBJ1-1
TGTGCCAGCAGCTTTCTTCCGGGGCTCTCCCTTGAAGCTTTCTTT
CASSFLPGLSLEAFF
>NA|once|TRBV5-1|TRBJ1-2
TGCGCCAGCAGCGAGGGAATGTCTAACTATGGCTACACCTTC
CASSEGMSNYGYTF
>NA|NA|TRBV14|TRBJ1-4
TGTGCCAGCAGCCCCCAGGATGTACGAGAAAAACTGTTTTTT
CASSPQDVREKLFF
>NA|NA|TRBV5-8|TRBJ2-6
TGTGCCAGCAGCTTGAGGCTCATCTCTGGGGCCAACGTCCTGACTTTC
CASSLRLISGANVLTF
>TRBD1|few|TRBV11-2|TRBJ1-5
TGTGCCAGCAGCTTAGGCGGACAGGGGGCCCAACAGCCCCAGCATTTT
CASSLGGQGAQQPQHF
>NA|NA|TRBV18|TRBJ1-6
TGTGCCAGCTCACCGGGGGCCAGGAATTCACCCCTCCACTTT
CASSPGARNSPLHF
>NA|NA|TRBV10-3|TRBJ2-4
TGTGCCATCAGTGAGTTGACAGCCGCCAAAAACATTCAGTACTTC
CAISELTAAKNIQYF
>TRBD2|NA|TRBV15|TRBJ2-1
TGTGCCACCAGCAGAGACACGCTAGCGGGTTCCTACAATGAGCAGTTCTTC
CATSRDTLAGSYNEQFF
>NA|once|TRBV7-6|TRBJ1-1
TGTGCCAGCAGCTTAGTCGGGGGAAACACTGAAGCTTTCTTT
CASSLVGGNTEAFF
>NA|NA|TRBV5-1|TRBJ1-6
TGCGCCAGCAGCGAGGGACGGCAGGGTTCACCCCTCCACTTT
CASSEGRQGSPLHF
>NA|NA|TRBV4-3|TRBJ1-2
TGCGCCAGCAGCCAAGTAGCCGGGGGCAACTATGGCTACACCTTC
CASSQVAGGNYGYTF
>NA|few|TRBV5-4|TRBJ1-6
TGTGCCAGCAGCTTGAGGGGCTCCTATAATTCACCCCTCCACTTT
CASSLRGSYNSPLHF
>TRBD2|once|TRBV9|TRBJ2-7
TGTGCCAGCAGCGTAGGAGGTGGGGCGGGAGCAAACGAGCAGTACTTC
CASSVGGGAGANEQYF
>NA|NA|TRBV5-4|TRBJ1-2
TGTGCCAGCAGCCCTGGACATTCTTATGGCTACACCTTC
CASSPGHSYGYTF
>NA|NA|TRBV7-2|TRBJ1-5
TGTGCCAGCAGCTTAGTAGCGGATAGCAATCAGCCCCAGCATTTT
CASSLVADSNQPQHF
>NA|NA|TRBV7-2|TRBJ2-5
TGTGCCGGCGAGGGGGGCGGAGAGACCCAGTACTTC
CAGEGGGETQYF
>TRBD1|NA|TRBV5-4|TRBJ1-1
TGTGCCAGCAGCTCCGGACAGGGCGTAATGAACACTGAAGCTTTCTTT
CASSSGQGVMNTEAFF